The 19 T cell receptor beta chains given below trace back to one sample, sequenced in a study of blood T cell repertoires in COVID-19. Here immunoSEQ multiplex PCR was the method, and the copy in TCRdb shows in-frame clones only, minus some. The table has about 260,000 clones, roughly 90% seen once. Sequenced sample: PBMCs or T cells enriched from blood (not recorded which). These receptors came from a woman in her 50s who had recovered from COVID-19.

The V gene is TRBV5-3, the J gene TRBJ1-6; perhaps TRBD1 as D (5 bases). TRBV5-3 is placed among ORFs of uncertain function. This CDR3 spans 14 amino acids. Deletions cut 1 base from V and 11 bases from J, with 13 bases between. CDR3 in DNA: TGTGCCAGAAGCTTGCGGGACTCAGTCGCACCCCTCCACTTT. The encoded protein is CARSLRDSVAPLHF.

The chain is built from TRBV14 and TRBJ2-5; D ambiguous. CDR1 is SGHDN, CDR2 FVKESK, per germline. The V and J ends lost 5 bases and 2 bases respectively, with 12 bases between them. This CDR3 region has 14 residues. Here the CDR3 DNA reads TGTGCCAGCAGCGAACAGAACTTTCAAGAGACCCAGTACTTC. Protein sequence: CASSEQNFQETQYF.

The rearrangement joins TRBV30 to TRBJ1-1, with no clear D. The V and J ends lost 5 bases and 8 bases respectively, with 12 bases between them. Germline V gene data show CDR1 as GTSNPN and CDR2 as SVGIG (reference sequence). The CDR3 is 11 amino acids. As DNA, the CDR3 is TGTGCCTGGGGCCAAGCGTCCGAAGCTTTCTTT. This gives the protein CAWGQASEAFF.

Concerning this clone: Additional DNA sequences in this sample encode the identical CDR3. CDR3 amino acids: CASSLDAGGPYEQYF. The CDR3 DNA is TGCGCCAGCAGCTTGGACGCGGGAGGGCCCTACGAGCAGTACTTC. The V call is TRBV5-1, the J call TRBJ2-7; TRBD2 aligns across 9 bases. The V and J ends lost 0 bases and 2 bases, in that order; junction bases with no gene match: 3. Looked up from germline, CDR1 is SGHRS and CDR2 is YFSETQ. The CDR3 extends over 15 amino acids. The full variable domain, rest sourced from reference TRBV5-1 and TRBJ2-7, is KAGVTQTPRYLIKTRGQQVTLSCSPISGHRSVSWYQQTPGQGLQFLFEYFSETQRNKGNFPGRFSGRQFSNSRSEMNVSTLELGDSALYLCASSLDAGGPYEQYFGPGTRLTVT.

The genes are TRBV6-5 and TRBJ1-1; 8 nucleotides align to TRBD1. The CDR3 totals 14 residues. Looked up from germline, CDR1 is MNHEY and CDR2 is SVGAGI. Trimming removed 4 bases from V and 3 bases from J; junction bases left unmatched: 4. The CDR3 DNA follows: TGTGCCAGCAGTTCGACAGGGGTTGACACTGAAGCTTTCTTT. Translation: CASSSTGVDTEAFF.

The chain uses TRBV18 and TRBJ1-4; 9 bases align to TRBD1. Germline V gene data show CDR1 as KGHSH and CDR2 as LQKENI. CDR3 size: 16 residues. V lost 3 bases to trimming and J lost 3 bases; unmatched junction nucleotides: 5. Here the CDR3 reads CASSPPGQGANEKLFF. The CDR3 nucleotides read TGTGCCAGCTCACCTCCGGGACAGGGTGCTAATGAAAAACTGTTTTTT.

V usage is TRBV19 and J usage is TRBJ1-2; 9 bases agree with TRBD1. The CDR3 loop spans 15 amino acids. After removal of 4 bases from V and 8 bases from J, the junction contained 11 bases not matched to a gene. Germline values: CDR1 LNHDA, CDR2 SQIVND (reference sequence). CDR3 region: CASSSHPGQGYGYTF. CDR3 sequence (DNA): TGTGCCAGTAGTAGCCACCCGGGACAGGGCTACGGCTACACCTTC.

This sequence joins TRBV21-1 and TRBJ1-5; the table's D call, TRBD1, has no DNA check behind it. TRBV21-1 corresponds to a pseudogene. CDR3 length equals 14 residues. The CDR3 spells CASRSTQQGQPQHF. The CDR3 DNA sequence: TGTGCCAGCAGATCAACCCAACAGGGTCAGCCCCAGCATTTT.

This clone was seen a single time. The chain employs TRBV27 and TRBJ1-1; D unclear. V lost 8 bases and J 4 bases, leaving 8 bases between the germline ends. This CDR3 has 11 residues. CDR1 is MNHEY, CDR2 SMNVEV, per germline (reference sequence). This CDR3 is CASGPVTEAFF. The CDR3 nucleotides read TGTGCCAGCGGCCCCGTCACTGAAGCTTTCTTT.

The rearrangement links TRBV7-9 to TRBJ1-3; 7 bases line up with TRBD1. CDR1 SEHNR and CDR2 FQNEAQ come from the germline V gene (reference sequence). The CDR3 runs to 15 residues. V lost 5 bases to trimming and J lost 0 bases; unmatched junction nucleotides: 4. CDR3: CASSPRQGSGNTIYF. The CDR3 DNA follows: TGTGCCAGCAGCCCAAGACAGGGCTCTGGAAACACCATATATTTT.

The genes are TRBV30 and TRBJ1-5; 7 nucleotides line up with TRBD1. The CDR3 has 13 residues. Germline-derived CDR1 and CDR2 are GTSNPN and SVGIG (reference sequence). V dropped 2 bases and J dropped 6; count of bases not matched to a gene: 4. In DNA form, the CDR3 reads TGTGCCTGGAGTAAAGGGGGCCTTCAGCCCCAGCATTTT. This encodes CAWSKGGLQPQHF.

The chain recombines TRBV5-1 with TRBJ2-3; the match to TRBD1 covers 8 bases. CDR1 is SGHRS, CDR2 YFSETQ, per germline. J gave up 0 bases and V 3 bases, and 9 bases lay outside the gene matches. This CDR3 comprises 17 residues. As DNA, the CDR3 is TGCGCCAGCAGCTCTAGGCCCGGGACAGGTAGCACAGATACGCAGTATTTT. Translation gives CASSSRPGTGSTDTQYF.

The chain uses TRBV6-6 and TRBJ1-1; D call uncertain. Germline V gene data show CDR1 as MNHNY and CDR2 as SVGAGI (reference sequence). V shed 2 bases and J shed 0 bases, with 7 bases lying between them. This CDR3 is built from 14 residues. The CDR3 loop is CASSYRGLNTEAFF. The CDR3 nucleotides are TGTGCCAGCAGTTACCGGGGATTGAACACTGAAGCTTTCTTT.

The genes are TRBV15 and TRBJ1-1, with 7 bases identical to TRBD1. Germline V gene sequence: CDR1 LNHNV, CDR2 YYDKDF (reference sequence). CDR3 size: 15 residues. J lost 5 bases, V lost 1 base, and 7 bases had no gene match. DNA of the CDR3: TGTGCCACCAGCAGAGGTCGAGGGGGCCCGACTGAAGCTTTCTTT. Translated: CATSRGRGGPTEAFF.

In DNA form, the CDR3 reads TGTGCCAGCAGCCGCACGGACAGGGGGCCAGGAAACACCATATATTTT. Translated, it gives CASSRTDRGPGNTIYF. The rearrangement joins TRBV2 to TRBJ1-3; 11 bases agree with TRBD1. The CDR3 contains 16 residues. With V trimmed by 6 bases and J by 4 bases, 8 bases remained unmatched. Per the germline V gene, CDR1 is SNHLY and CDR2 is FYNNEI.

This clone was counted a single time. The rearrangement links TRBV9 to TRBJ2-3, with a tentative D call TRBD2 (5 bases). CDR3 size: 14 residues. Trimming removed 2 bases at V and 2 bases at J, with 9 bases between. Germline CDR1 is SGDLS and CDR2 is YYNGEE. The CDR3: CASSVGENTDTQYF. The DNA for the CDR3 is TGTGCCAGCAGCGTGGGAGAAAACACAGATACGCAGTATTTT. Based on the CDR3 plus reference TRBV9 and TRBJ2-3, the full variable domain is DSGVTQTPKHLITATGQRVTLRCSPRSGDLSVYWYQQSLDQGLQFLIQYYNGEERAKGNILERFSAQQFPDLHSELNLSSLELGDSALYFCASSVGENTDTQYFGPGTRLTVL.

The chain employs TRBV5-1 and TRBJ2-2; the match to TRBD1 covers 9 bases. V dropped 0 bases and J dropped 6; count of bases not matched to a gene: 0. CDR1 is SGHRS and CDR2 is YFSETQ in the germline V gene. The CDR3 spans 14 residues. This chain's CDR3 is CASSLGQGAGELFF. The CDR3 coding sequence is TGCGCCAGCAGCTTGGGACAGGGGGCCGGGGAGCTGTTTTTT.

The rearrangement links TRBV3-1 (or the pseudogene TRBV3-2) to TRBJ1-3; D is undetermined. Germline CDR1 reads LGHDT; CDR2 reads YNNKEL (reference sequence). The CDR3 sequence is 15 residues long. The V gene lost 4 bases and the J gene lost 0 bases, with 10 bases spanning the gap. The CDR3 here is CASSPQRSSGNTIYF. CDR3 DNA sequence: TGTGCCAGCAGCCCCCAGAGGAGCTCTGGAAACACCATATATTTT.

The chain is built from TRBV5-5 and TRBJ2-2; a possible D gene is TRBD1 (5 bases). CDR3 length: 14 residues. CDR1 is SGHKS and CDR2 is YYEKEE in the germline V gene (reference sequence). The V end was cut by 1 base, the J end by 6 bases, with 10 bases between. CDR3 nucleotides: TGTGCCAGCAGCTTGATCAGCAGGGCCGGGGAGCTGTTTTTT. Protein: CASSLISRAGELFF.